This T cell receptor beta chain was sequenced during a study of blood T cell repertoires in COVID-19. Overall study: Whether acute or convalescent, the COVID-19 samples came from the United States, Italy and Spain. The cDNA or gDNA used as material had been derived from T cells, B-cell-depleted T cells, or PBMCs.

The CDR3 has 16 residues. CDR1 is SGHRS and CDR2 is YFSETQ in the germline V gene. V shed 4 bases, J shed 2 bases, and the junction held 4 bases outside the gene matches. In the original processing: How many nucleated cells were present was estimated from reference gene primer amplification. TCRdb keeps only in-frame clones here, not all; method: immunoSEQ multiplex PCR. V and J calls and clone size come straight from that table; D and trimming were deduced from the DNA. The table records 150,000 to 200,000 clones, over 70% of them present only once. The sequenced material came from peripheral blood. The chain joins TRBV5-1 to TRBJ2-7; TRBD2 agrees at 15 bases. The origin of this receptor is a woman in her seventies who had recovered from COVID-19. The CDR3 here is CASSPGLAGGTYEQYF. The CDR3 nucleotides are TGCGCCAGCAGCCCTGGACTAGCGGGGGGGACCTACGAGCAGTACTTC.